Listed here is a single TCR beta chain. The target antigen is unknown. TCRdb passed the RT-PCR reads through MiXCR, listing each CDR3 protein once. The sample lists roughly 980 distinct CDR3 sequences, 70% to 80% occurring once. This record belongs to a study of yellow fever vaccine responses in identical twins. Overall study results and limits: Twins' vaccine T cell responses were reported to seem partly convergent and partly personalized.

V shed 3 bases, J shed 3 bases, and the junction held 5 bases outside the gene matches. CDR3 length: 15 residues. Germline V gene sequence: CDR1 SGHAT, CDR2 FQNNGV. The source material was T cells from blood (PBMCs), unsorted or a sorted subset (not recorded which), sampled before or after yellow fever vaccination (not recorded which). The receptor comes from a female donor who received the yellow fever vaccine. This chain connects TRBV11-2 to TRBJ2-1; 7 bases line up with TRBD2. The CDR3: CASSFRERGYNEQFF. CDR3 nucleotide sequence: TGTGCCAGCAGCTTCCGGGAGCGGGGCTACAATGAGCAGTTCTTC.